This entry lists 18 T cell receptor beta chains sequenced from one sample in a study of cytomegalovirus exposure and HLA in healthy donors. The PCR made use of 60 Vbeta and 13 Jbeta primers. The repertoire was sequenced with immunoSEQ multiplex PCR; TCRdb's copy has only in-frame clones and lacks some. The sample has approximately 150,000 clones; around 75% are singletons. Sequencing was carried out using PBMCs. These receptors were taken from a man in his late teens or twenties in good health and CMV-seropositive.

J is TRBJ2-7 and V is TRBV5-1, with 7 bases that match TRBD1. Trimming removed 0 bases from V and 4 bases from J; junction bases left unmatched: 7. The CDR3 spans 15 residues. CDR1 and CDR2 from the germline V gene are SGHRS and YFSETQ. The CDR3 DNA reads TGCGCCAGCAGCTTGGCCGGGACAGAGACTTACGAGCAGTACTTC. Protein product: CASSLAGTETYEQYF.

This chain links TRBV6-5 with TRBJ2-2; D perhaps matches TRBD2 (5 bases). This CDR3 has 15 residues. Trimming removed 0 bases from V and 4 bases from J, with 9 bases in between. From germline, CDR1 is MNHEY and CDR2 SVGAGI. The CDR3 DNA follows: TGTGCCAGCAGTTACTCAAGGGCGGGCACCGGGGAGCTGTTTTTT. Translation: CASSYSRAGTGELFF.

V gene TRBV7-2 combines with J gene TRBJ2-3, with 7 bases aligning to TRBD2. CDR3 length: 13 amino acids. The germline V gene encodes CDR1 SGHTA and CDR2 FQGNSA. The J segment lost 9 bases and the V segment lost 4 bases, leaving 7 bases of the junction unmatched. The CDR3 bases are TGTGCCAGCAGCTCCCCAGCGGGGCCAACGCAGTATTTT. Residues: CASSSPAGPTQYF.

In its sample, this clone was seen a few times. The CDR3: CASSRDLTGELFF. CDR3 nucleotide sequence: TGCGCCAGCAGCCGGGATTTGACCGGGGAGCTGTTTTTT. This rearrangement joins TRBV5-1 to TRBJ2-2, with D perhaps TRBD2 (5 bases). Germline lookup yields CDR1 SGHRS and CDR2 YFSETQ. The V and J ends lost 4 bases and 5 bases respectively, with 9 bases between them. The CDR3 runs 13 residues.

The CDR3 spells CASSADRSHEQYF. The CDR3 DNA is TGTGCCAGCAGCGCGGACAGGTCCCACGAGCAGTACTTC. The gene calls are TRBV5-4 and TRBJ2-7; 7 positions match TRBD1. Trimming took 4 bases from V and 5 from J; bases not matched to a gene: 6. Germline CDR1 SGHNT, CDR2 YYREEE (reference sequence). This CDR3 region has 13 residues.

The chain links TRBV28 to TRBJ2-1; maybe TRBD1 (6 bases). The CDR3 is made up of 13 amino acids. V was shortened by 4 bases and J by 7 bases, with 11 bases between the two germline ends. Germline values: CDR1 MDHEN, CDR2 SYDVKM. CDR3 amino acids: CASSSTGINEQFF. The CDR3 coding sequence is TGTGCCAGCAGTTCCACAGGGATAAATGAGCAGTTCTTC.

This clone has just a few counts. J is TRBJ2-1 and V is TRBV19; TRBD1 matches 8 bases. Germline V gene lookup returns CDR1 LNHDA and CDR2 SQIVND (reference sequence). Trimming removed 5 bases from V and 2 bases from J; junction bases left unmatched: 2. There are 14 residues in the CDR3. CDR3 coding DNA: TGTGCCAGTAGTCTACAGGGGGCCTACAATGAGCAGTTCTTC. It codes for CASSLQGAYNEQFF.

The V gene is TRBV6-5, the J gene TRBJ2-7; 12 bases are a match to TRBD2. This CDR3 spans 14 amino acids. V lost 6 bases and J lost 5; bases outside the gene matches: 5. Germline lookup yields CDR1 MNHEY and CDR2 SVGAGI. CDR3 loop: CASRLLAGGDEQYF. CDR3 in DNA: TGTGCCAGCAGACTACTAGCGGGAGGCGACGAGCAGTACTTC.

V usage is TRBV7-9 and J usage is TRBJ2-7, with a tentative D call TRBD1 (6 bases). Trimming removed 4 bases from V and 2 bases from J, with 12 bases in between. Germline V gives CDR1 SEHNR, CDR2 FQNEAQ (reference sequence). The CDR3 length is 14 residues. CDR3 bases: TGTGCCAGCAGCTCCCCGCAGGGGCCCTACGAGCAGTACTTC. Translated: CASSSPQGPYEQYF. Full variable domain (missing parts from reference TRBV7-9 and TRBJ2-7): DTGVSQNPRHKITKRGQNVTFRCDPISEHNRLYWYRQTLGQGPEFLTYFQNEAQLEKSRLLSDRFSAERPKGSFSTLEIQRTEQGDSAMYLCASSSPQGPYEQYFGPGTRLTVT.

This sequence joins TRBV6-1 and TRBJ2-1, with a weak D call TRBD1 (5 bases). The germline V and J ends were trimmed by 2 bases and 14 bases, with 13 bases remaining between them. The CDR3 spans 12 residues. CDR1 and CDR2 from the germline V gene are MNHNS and SASEGT. CDR3 region: CASSEMIRVEFF. In DNA, the CDR3 is TGTGCCAGCAGTGAAATGATCAGGGTGGAGTTCTTC.

The chain has TRBV6-5 and TRBJ1-5; D call uncertain. This CDR3 has 15 residues. CDR1 and CDR2 (germline): MNHEY, SVGAGI. Deletions cut 5 bases from V and 4 bases from J, with 15 bases between. CDR3 sequence (DNA): TGTGCCAGCAGTGCCGGAGGGAGCTTGAATCAGCCCCAGCATTTT. This sequence encodes CASSAGGSLNQPQHF.

This clone has just a few counts. J is TRBJ2-5 and V is TRBV11-1; D remains unclear. Germline-derived CDR1 and CDR2 are SGHAT and FQDESV (reference sequence). The CDR3 extends over 14 amino acids. V lost 1 base and J 0 bases, leaving 6 bases between the germline ends. CDR3 DNA: TGTGCCAGCAGCTTAGGTGCGAACCAAGAGACCCAGTACTTC. Its protein is CASSLGANQETQYF.

The chain is built from TRBV6-1 and TRBJ2-3, with TRBD2 matching over 8 bases. CDR1 and CDR2 from the germline V gene are MNHNS and SASEGT. The CDR3 contains 15 residues. Trimming cost V 0 bases and J 8 bases; bases outside gene matches: 7. CDR3 DNA sequence: TGTGCCAGCAGTGAAGCGCGGGGGGCCCACGTTACGCAGTATTTT. Amino acids: CASSEARGAHVTQYF.

The chain employs TRBV6-4 and TRBJ1-1, with a tentative D call TRBD1 (5 bases). CDR1 is MRHNA, CDR2 SNTAGT, per germline. There are 13 residues in the CDR3. Trimming removed 5 bases from V and 0 bases from J, with 7 bases in between. CDR3: CASSRQMNTEAFF. CDR3 DNA sequence: TGTGCCAGCAGTAGACAGATGAACACTGAAGCTTTCTTT.

This clone appeared once. The chain joins TRBV5-1 to TRBJ2-5; TRBD1 agrees at 7 bases. The V segment lost 4 bases and the J segment 3 bases; nucleotides outside the gene matches: 6. In germline, CDR1 is SGHRS, CDR2 YFSETQ. This CDR3 contains 14 residues. CDR3 loop: CASSLWDSKETQYF. The CDR3 DNA is TGCGCCAGCAGCCTATGGGACAGCAAAGAGACCCAGTACTTC.

V is TRBV29-1 and J is TRBJ2-2, with D maybe TRBD2 (5 bases). The length of the CDR3 is 14 residues. Trimming cost V 4 bases and J 3 bases, with 12 bases left between them. From germline, CDR1 is SQVTM and CDR2 ANQGSEA. The CDR3 nucleotides read TGCAGCGTTGTTACGGGATCGGACACCGGGGAGCTGTTTTTT. Protein product: CSVVTGSDTGELFF.

This chain links TRBV4-2 with TRBJ2-1; TRBD2 agrees at 10 bases. This CDR3 spans 16 amino acids. Trimming removed 4 bases from V and 7 bases from J; junction bases left unmatched: 10. Germline values: CDR1 LGHNA, CDR2 YNFKEQ. CDR3 protein: CASSPEGAGGSNEQFF. The CDR3 bases are TGTGCCAGCAGCCCAGAGGGAGCGGGAGGGAGTAATGAGCAGTTCTTC.

The sample holds a few counts of this clone. The chain has TRBV9 and TRBJ1-5; tentative D call: TRBD1 (5 bases). CDR1 and CDR2 (germline): SGDLS, YYNGEE. The V end was cut by 2 bases, the J end by 5 bases, with 11 bases between. The CDR3 totals 14 residues. The CDR3 coding sequence is TGTGCCAGCAGCGTTAGCGGGGGGGATCAGCCCCAGCATTTT. It is translated as CASSVSGGDQPQHF.